This T cell receptor (beta chain) was found in a study of cytomegalovirus exposure and HLA in healthy donors. This clone was observed once. Researchers ran the PCR with 60 Vbeta and 13 Jbeta primers. Some clones are missing from TCRdb's copy, which holds only in-frame ones; the method was immunoSEQ multiplex PCR. The sample shows more than 75,000 clones, 60% to 80% of them seen only once. This CDR3 comprises 17 residues. Germline CDR1 SGHTA, CDR2 FQGNSA. With 2 bases clipped from V and 0 bases from J, the junction kept 10 bases outside the gene matches. The sample comprised PBMCs. This sequence was found in a woman in her 40s in good health and CMV-seronegative. The genes are TRBV7-2 and TRBJ2-7; 7 nucleotides line up with TRBD1. The CDR3 here is CASSLSGVGQSSYEQYF. The CDR3 nucleotides read TGTGCCAGCAGCTTAAGTGGGGTGGGACAGAGCTCCTACGAGCAGTACTTC.